This T cell receptor beta chain derives from a study of tissue T cells after allogeneic stem cell transplantation. Broader study findings: Within patients, tissue anatomy strongly shaped TCR repertoire composition.

Survey-depth TCRbeta CDR3 sequencing reported V/J genes and productive frequencies. Sequencing used immunoSEQ multiplex PCR; TCRdb keeps in-frame clones, though not all of them. The sample carries some 1,100 clones, around 45% recorded once. Time point of the sample: mouse harvest day 14 after allogeneic transplant. Tail vein injection delivered 10^7 T-cell-depleted bone marrow cells and 10^6 splenic CD5+ T cells. This mouse GVHD model was MHC-mismatched B6 to BALB/c, profiled day 7 or 14. Comment on this clone: Its antigen is as yet unknown. Germline and genes here are mouse. The read terminates 1 residue ahead of where the CDR3 ends, so the germline J gene completes it.

J lost 3 bases, V lost 3 bases, and 0 bases had no gene match. From germline, CDR1 is LGHNA and CDR2 YNLKQL (reference sequence). This CDR3 region has 15 residues. This TCR derives from a female BALB/c mouse given C57BL/6 T cells with graft-versus-host disease after an allogeneic hematopoietic cell transplant. The chain joins TRBV5 to TRBJ2-1; TRBD2 aligns across 12 bases. The sample was spleen. CDR3 loop: CASSQDWGGYAEQFF. The covered CDR3 bases are TGTGCCAGCAGCCAGGACTGGGGGGGCTATGCTGAGCAGTTC.